This T cell receptor beta chain was documented in a study of T cells in tuberculosis. Time point given: new active TB diagnosis, blood taken before or within 7 days of starting treatment. Each clinical donor contributed on average about 100,000 T cells from unsorted cryopreserved PBMC. Germline V gene lookup returns CDR1 SGHVS and CDR2 FQNEAQ. V shed 2 bases and J 0 bases; nucleotides not matched to a gene: 5. The length of the CDR3 is 16 residues. Clones were read by immunoSEQ multiplex PCR, and TCRdb kept only the in-frame ones, dropping some. The table lists about 37,000 clones, approximately 90% of them singletons.

This TCR came from an adult with tuberculosis. The J gene is TRBJ1-1, the V gene TRBV7-8, with TRBD1 matching 8 bases. Sample: PBMCs, taken at tuberculosis diagnosis. CDR3 sequence: CASSLRGQVMNTEAFF. CDR3 coding DNA: TGTGCCAGCAGCTTAAGGGGACAGGTGATGAACACTGAAGCTTTCTTT.